This T cell receptor beta chain was sequenced in a study of control samples from healthy donors and cancer patients. The data were produced by immunoSEQ multiplex PCR, yet TCRdb's version contains in-frame clones alone and is incomplete. The sample lists roughly 450,000 clones; over 75% were seen once. This clonotype originated in a man aged 35 to 55 with head and neck cancer. The sequencing input was PBMCs.

CDR3 amino acids: CASGQLGGYGYTF. CDR3 bases: TGTGCCAGTGGACAGTTGGGGGGCTATGGCTACACCTTC. This chain connects TRBV7-9 to TRBJ1-2; D possibly corresponds to TRBD1 (6 bases). This CDR3 region has 13 residues. Trimming took 9 bases from V and 4 from J, leaving 15 bases between them. Germline V gives CDR1 SEHNR, CDR2 FQNEAQ (reference sequence).